This T cell receptor beta chain was identified in a study of human T cells and chemical hapten exposure. Study details: Yields of TCR per sample differed, chiefly owing to small differences in pooled library volume.

Time point given: patch test 1, 2 weeks after DPC sensitization. The treatment was: therapeutic diphenylcyclopropenone sensitization with weekly scalp DPC. In TCRdb, the RACE reads were re-called with MiXCR into one record per CDR3 protein. This table has 150,000 or so distinct CDR3 sequences, 13% to 15% appearing once. Deletions cut 3 bases from V and 7 bases from J, with 12 bases between. The CDR3 loop spans 13 amino acids. This clonotype was detected many times. The chain combines TRBV12-3 or TRBV12-4 with TRBJ1-2; D unresolved. The clonotype was recovered from a woman aged 25-40 years with alopecia areata. Some clones in this sample may be carry-over from other donors' samples. The sequencing used whole blood, collected in connection with sensitization to the hapten diphenylcyclopropenone (DPC). CDR3 DNA sequence: TGTGCCAGCAGTTTCGGGGTGGGAGGTGGCTACACCTTC. As protein: CASSFGVGGGYTF.